Detailed here is one T cell receptor beta chain. Its specificity is not known. A read error is possible here, since a much larger clone lies one base away. The source of the sample is a study of blood T cells in healthy people across ages. With 6 bases removed from V and 6 bases from J, the gap between germline ends came to 11 bases. This CDR3 has 12 residues. General study results and limits: Not knowing donor CMV status may have confounded expanded clonotype changes. Across samples, TCR beta diversity tracked strongly with naive T cell percentage.

All donors came from Russia, were Caucasian and healthy, and spanned ages about 6 to 100. Through a sample-barcoded 5' primer and a J-beta primer mix, a second PCR was run for roughly 6 to 11 cycles. MiXCR, run by TCRdb on the 5' RACE reads, gives a single entry per CDR3 protein. The table records over a million distinct CDR3 sequences, over 35% of them present only once. The chain couples TRBV12-3 or TRBV12-4 to TRBJ2-5, with D perhaps given as TRBD1 or TRBD2 (5 bases each). The material sequenced was blood. The sequence came from a woman aged 55-69 years in good health. This chain's CDR3 is CASRLSGQTQYF. The DNA of the CDR3 is TGTGCCAGCAGGTTATCGGGGCAGACCCAGTACTTC.